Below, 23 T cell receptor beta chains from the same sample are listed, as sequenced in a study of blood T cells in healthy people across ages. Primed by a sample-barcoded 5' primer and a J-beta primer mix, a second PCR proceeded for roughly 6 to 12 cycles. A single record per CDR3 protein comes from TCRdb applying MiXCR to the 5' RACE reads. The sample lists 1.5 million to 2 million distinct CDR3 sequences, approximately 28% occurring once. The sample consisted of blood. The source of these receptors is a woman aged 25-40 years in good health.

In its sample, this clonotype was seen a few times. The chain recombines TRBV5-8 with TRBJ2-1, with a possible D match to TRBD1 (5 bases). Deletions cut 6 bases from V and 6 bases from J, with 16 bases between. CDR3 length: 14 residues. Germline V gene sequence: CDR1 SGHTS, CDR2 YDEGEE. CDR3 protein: CASISIKGRNEQFF. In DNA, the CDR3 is TGTGCCAGCATCTCCATAAAGGGGCGCAATGAGCAGTTCTTC. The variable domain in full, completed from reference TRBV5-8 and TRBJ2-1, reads EAGVTQSPTHLIKTRGQQATLRCSPISGHTSVYWYQQALGLGLQFLLWYDEGEERNRGNFPPRFSGRQFPNYSSELNVNALELEDSALYLCASISIKGRNEQFFGPGTRLTVL.

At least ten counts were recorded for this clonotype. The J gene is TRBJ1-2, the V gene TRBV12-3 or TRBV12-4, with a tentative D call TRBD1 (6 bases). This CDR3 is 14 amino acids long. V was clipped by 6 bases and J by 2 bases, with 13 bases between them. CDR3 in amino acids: CASSRTAINYGYTF. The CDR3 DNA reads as TGTGCCAGCAGCCGGACAGCCATAAACTATGGCTACACCTTC.

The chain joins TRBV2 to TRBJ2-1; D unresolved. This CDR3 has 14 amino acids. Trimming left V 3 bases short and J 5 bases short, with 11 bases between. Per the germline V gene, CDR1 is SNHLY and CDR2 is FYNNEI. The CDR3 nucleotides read TGTGCCAGCAGTGACGTGGCCCCGAACAATGAGCAGTTCTTC. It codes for CASSDVAPNNEQFF. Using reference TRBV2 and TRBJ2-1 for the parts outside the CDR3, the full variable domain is EPEVTQTPSHQVTQMGQEVILRCVPISNHLYFYWYRQILGQKVEFLVSFYNNEISEKSEIFDDQFSVERPDGSNFTLKIRSTKLEDSAMYFCASSDVAPNNEQFFGPGTRLTVL.

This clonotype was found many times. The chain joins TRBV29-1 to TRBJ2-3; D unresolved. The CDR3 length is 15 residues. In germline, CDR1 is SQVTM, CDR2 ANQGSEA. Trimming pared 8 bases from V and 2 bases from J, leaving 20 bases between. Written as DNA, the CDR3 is TGCAGCTCTGTGCCCCGGGCTTCATACACAGATACGCAGTATTTT. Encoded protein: CSSVPRASYTDTQYF.

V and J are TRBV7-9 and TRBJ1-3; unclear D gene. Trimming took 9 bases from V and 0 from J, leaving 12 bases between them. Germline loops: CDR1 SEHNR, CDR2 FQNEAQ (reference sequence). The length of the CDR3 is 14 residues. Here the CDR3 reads CASPRETSGNTIYF. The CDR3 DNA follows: TGTGCCAGTCCCCGGGAGACCTCTGGAAACACCATATATTTT.

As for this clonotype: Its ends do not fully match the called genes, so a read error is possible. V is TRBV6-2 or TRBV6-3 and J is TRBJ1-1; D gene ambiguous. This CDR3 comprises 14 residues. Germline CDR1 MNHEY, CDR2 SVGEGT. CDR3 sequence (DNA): TGTGCCAGCAGTTACGTGGGGTTCGACACTGAATCTTTCTTT. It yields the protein CASSYVGFDTESFF.

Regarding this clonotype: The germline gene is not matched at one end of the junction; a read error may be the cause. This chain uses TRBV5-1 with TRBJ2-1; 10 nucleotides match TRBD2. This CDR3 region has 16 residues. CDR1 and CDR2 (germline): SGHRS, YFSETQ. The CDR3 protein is CAGSLYQREGYNEQFF. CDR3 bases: TGCGCCGGCAGCTTGTACCAGCGGGAGGGGTACAATGAGCAGTTCTTC.

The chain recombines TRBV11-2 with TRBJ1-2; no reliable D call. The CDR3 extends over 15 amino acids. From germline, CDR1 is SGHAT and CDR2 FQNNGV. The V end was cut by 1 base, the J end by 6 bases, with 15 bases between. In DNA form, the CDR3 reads TGTGCCAGCAGCTTAGGGCCGAGCTCAAGCGATGGCTACACCTTC. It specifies CASSLGPSSSDGYTF.

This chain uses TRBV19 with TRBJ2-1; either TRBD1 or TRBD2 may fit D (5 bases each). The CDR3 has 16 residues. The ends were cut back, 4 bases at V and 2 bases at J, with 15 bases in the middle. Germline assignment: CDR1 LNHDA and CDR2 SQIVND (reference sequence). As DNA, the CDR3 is TGTGCCAGTAGTACAGTATGGGGGAGCACCTACAATGAGCAGTTCTTC. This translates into CASSTVWGSTYNEQFF. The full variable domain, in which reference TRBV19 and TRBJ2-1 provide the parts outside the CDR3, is DGGITQSPKYLFRKEGQNVTLSCEQNLNHDAMYWYRQDPGQGLRLIYYSQIVNDFQKGDIAEGYSVSREKKESFPLTVTSAQKNPTAFYLCASSTVWGSTYNEQFFGPGTRLTVL.

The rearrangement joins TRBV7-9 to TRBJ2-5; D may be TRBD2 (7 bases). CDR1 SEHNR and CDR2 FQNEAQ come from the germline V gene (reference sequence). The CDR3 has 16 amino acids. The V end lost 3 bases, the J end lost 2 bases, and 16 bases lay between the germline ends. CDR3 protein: CASSFGGRARQETQYF. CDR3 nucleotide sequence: TGTGCCAGCAGCTTCGGGGGGCGGGCGAGACAAGAGACCCAGTACTTC.

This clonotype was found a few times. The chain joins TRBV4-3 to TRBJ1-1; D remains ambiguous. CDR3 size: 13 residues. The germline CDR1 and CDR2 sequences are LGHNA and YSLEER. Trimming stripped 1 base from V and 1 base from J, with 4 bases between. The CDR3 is CASSQVANTEAFF. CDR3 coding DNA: TGCGCCAGCAGCCAAGTGGCGAACACTGAAGCTTTCTTT.

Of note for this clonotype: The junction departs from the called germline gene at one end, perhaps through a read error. CDR3 coding DNA: TGCGCCAGCAGCCCTCAACTCGCTAACTATGGCTACGCCTTC. It is translated as CASSPQLANYGYAF. The V call is TRBV4-1, the J call TRBJ1-2; D is undetermined. Germline lookup yields CDR1 MGHRA and CDR2 YSYEKL. The CDR3 is 14 residues long.

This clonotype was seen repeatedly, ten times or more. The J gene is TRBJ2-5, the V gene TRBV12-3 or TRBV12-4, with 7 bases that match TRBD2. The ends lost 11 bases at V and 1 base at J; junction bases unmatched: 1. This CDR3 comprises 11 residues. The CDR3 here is CAAGVQETQYF. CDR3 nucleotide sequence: TGTGCCGCGGGGGTCCAAGAGACCCAGTACTTC.

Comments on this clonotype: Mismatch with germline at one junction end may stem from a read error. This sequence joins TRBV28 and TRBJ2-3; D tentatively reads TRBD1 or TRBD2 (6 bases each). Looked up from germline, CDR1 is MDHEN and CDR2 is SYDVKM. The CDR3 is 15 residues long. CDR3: CASNIVRGLTGTQYF. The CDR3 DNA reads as TGTGCCAGCAACATCGTCCGGGGGCTCACAGGTACGCAGTATTTT.

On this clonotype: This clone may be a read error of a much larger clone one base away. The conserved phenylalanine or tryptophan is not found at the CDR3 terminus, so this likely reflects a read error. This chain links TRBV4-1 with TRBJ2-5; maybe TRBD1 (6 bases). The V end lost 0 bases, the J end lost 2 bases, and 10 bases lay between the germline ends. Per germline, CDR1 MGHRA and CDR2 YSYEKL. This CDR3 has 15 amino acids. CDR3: CASSQDLTGQETQYY. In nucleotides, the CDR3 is TGCGCCAGCAGCCAAGATCTCACAGGGCAAGAGACCCAGTACTAC.

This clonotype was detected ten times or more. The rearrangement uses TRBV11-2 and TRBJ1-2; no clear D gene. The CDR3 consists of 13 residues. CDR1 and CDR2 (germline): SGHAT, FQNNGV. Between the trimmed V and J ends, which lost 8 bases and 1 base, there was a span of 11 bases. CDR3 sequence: CASSPESNYGYTF. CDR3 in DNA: TGTGCCAGCTCACCTGAAAGTAACTATGGCTACACCTTC.

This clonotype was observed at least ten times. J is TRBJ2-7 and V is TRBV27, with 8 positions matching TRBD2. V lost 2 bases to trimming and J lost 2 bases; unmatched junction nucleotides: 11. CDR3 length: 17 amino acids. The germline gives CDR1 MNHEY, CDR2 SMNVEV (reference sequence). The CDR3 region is CASSLRPPGGGPYEQYF. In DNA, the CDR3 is TGTGCCAGCAGTTTACGCCCCCCCGGGGGGGGACCCTACGAGCAGTACTTC.

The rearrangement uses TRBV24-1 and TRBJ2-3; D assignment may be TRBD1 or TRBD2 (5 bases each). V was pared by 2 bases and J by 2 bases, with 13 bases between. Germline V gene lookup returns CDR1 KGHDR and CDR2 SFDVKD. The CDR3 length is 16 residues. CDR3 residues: CATSDSRNGATDTQYF. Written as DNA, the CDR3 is TGTGCCACCAGTGATTCAAGAAACGGGGCCACAGATACGCAGTATTTT.

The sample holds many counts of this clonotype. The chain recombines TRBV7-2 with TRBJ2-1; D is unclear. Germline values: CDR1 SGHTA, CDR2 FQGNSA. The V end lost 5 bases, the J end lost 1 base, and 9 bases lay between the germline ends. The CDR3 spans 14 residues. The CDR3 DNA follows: TGTGCCAGCAGCCAGGATGTTTCCTACAATGAGCAGTTCTTC. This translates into CASSQDVSYNEQFF. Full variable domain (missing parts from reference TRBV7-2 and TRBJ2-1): GAGVSQSPSNKVTEKGKDVELRCDPISGHTALYWYRQSLGQGLEFLIYFQGNSAPDKSGLPSDRFSAERTGGSVSTLTIQRTQQEDSAVYLCASSQDVSYNEQFFGPGTRLTVL.

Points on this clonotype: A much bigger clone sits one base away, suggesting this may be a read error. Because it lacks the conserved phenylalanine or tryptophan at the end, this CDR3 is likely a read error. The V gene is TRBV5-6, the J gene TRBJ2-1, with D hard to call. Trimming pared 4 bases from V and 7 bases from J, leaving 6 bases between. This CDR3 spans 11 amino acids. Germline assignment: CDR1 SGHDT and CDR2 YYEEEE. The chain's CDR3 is CASSIGNEQFC. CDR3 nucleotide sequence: TGTGCCAGCAGCATAGGGAATGAGCAGTTCTGC.

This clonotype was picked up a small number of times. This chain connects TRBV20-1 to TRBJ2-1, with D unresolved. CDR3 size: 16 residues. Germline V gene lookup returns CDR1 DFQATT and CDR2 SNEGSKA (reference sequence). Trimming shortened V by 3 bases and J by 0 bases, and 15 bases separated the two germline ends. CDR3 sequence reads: CSARAPILNSYNEQFF. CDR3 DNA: TGCAGTGCTAGGGCGCCGATCCTTAACTCCTACAATGAGCAGTTCTTC.

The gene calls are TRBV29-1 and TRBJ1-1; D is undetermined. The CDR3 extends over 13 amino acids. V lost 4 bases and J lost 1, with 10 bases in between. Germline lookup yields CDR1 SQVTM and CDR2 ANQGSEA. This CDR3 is CSVALSQNTEAFF. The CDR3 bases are TGCAGCGTTGCTTTATCCCAGAACACTGAAGCTTTCTTT.

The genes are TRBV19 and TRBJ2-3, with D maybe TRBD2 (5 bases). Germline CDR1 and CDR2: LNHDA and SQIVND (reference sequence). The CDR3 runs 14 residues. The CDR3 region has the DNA TGTGTCACCACAAGCACTAGTGCGCCAGATACGCAGTATTTT. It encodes CVTTSTSAPDTQYF.